The next 29 T cell receptor beta chains were all read from a single sample in a study of T-cell memory formation after mild COVID-19. TCRdb processed the 5' RACE reads anew with MiXCR; each CDR3 protein has one entry. The table lists roughly 200,000 distinct CDR3 sequences, about 21% of them singletons. Sequencing was performed on PBMCs or a T cell subset sorted from them (not recorded which). The receptors come from an adult woman who had mild COVID-19 (a few samples of this study predate the infection). Cell type and time point are not known.

The chain is built from TRBV10-3 and TRBJ2-5, with TRBD1 matching 10 bases. CDR1 is ENHRY, CDR2 SYGVKD, per germline. CDR3 size: 16 residues. J gave up 4 bases and V 2 bases, and 7 bases lay outside the gene matches. CDR3 sequence reads: CAISEPGTGEGETQYF. CDR3 coding DNA: TGTGCCATCAGTGAGCCTGGGACAGGGGAGGGAGAGACCCAGTACTTC.

The rearrangement joins TRBV14 to TRBJ2-1; a possible D gene is TRBD2 (5 bases). Germline loops: CDR1 SGHDN, CDR2 FVKESK. The ends were cut back, 4 bases at V and 8 bases at J, with 21 bases in the middle. The CDR3 totals 16 residues. DNA of the CDR3: TGTGCCAGCAGCCGGCACCGGGATCCCCTACGGCATGAGCAGTTCTTC. This gives the protein CASSRHRDPLRHEQFF. Full variable domain (outside the CDR3, taken from reference TRBV14 and TRBJ2-1): EAGVTQFPSHSVIEKGQTVTLRCDPISGHDNLYWYRRVMGKEIKFLLHFVKESKQDESGMPNNRFLAERTGGTYSTLKVQPAELEDSGVYFCASSRHRDPLRHEQFFGPGTRLTVL.

The table lists this clonotype with a few counts. V gene TRBV6-4 combines with J gene TRBJ2-3; 7 nucleotides line up with TRBD1. The ends lost 8 bases at V and 4 bases at J; junction bases unmatched: 12. Per the germline V gene, CDR1 is MRHNA and CDR2 is SNTAGT. The CDR3 length is 15 residues. The CDR3 DNA is TGTGCCAGCCAGGACCGACAGGGATCGGCAGATACGCAGTATTTT. Its protein product is CASQDRQGSADTQYF.

The V call is TRBV20-1, the J call TRBJ2-1; 9 bases line up with TRBD2. V dropped 7 bases and J dropped 5; count of bases not matched to a gene: 6. The CDR3 runs 13 residues. Looked up from germline, CDR1 is DFQATT and CDR2 is SNEGSKA (reference sequence). DNA for the CDR3: TGCAGTGGATCTAGCGGGGTGAACAATGAGCAGTTCTTC. Translating gives CSGSSGVNNEQFF.

Ten or more counts support this clonotype. This chain connects TRBV12-3 or TRBV12-4 to TRBJ2-3; 7 bases are shared with TRBD2. The CDR3 is 15 residues long. V lost 3 bases, J lost 0 bases, and 3 bases stayed unmatched. CDR3 nucleotide sequence: TGTGCCAGCAGTTTTTTGCGGGGGAGCACAGATACGCAGTATTTT. Translated, it gives CASSFLRGSTDTQYF.

This clonotype was observed a handful of times. The chain links TRBV5-6 to TRBJ2-3, with 9 bases aligning to TRBD1. Germline assignment: CDR1 SGHDT and CDR2 YYEEEE. This CDR3 is 15 amino acids long. The J segment lost 3 bases and the V segment lost 3 bases, leaving 5 bases of the junction unmatched. The CDR3 DNA is TGTGCCAGCAGCTCCGGGACAGGGTTAACAGATACGCAGTATTTT. Its translation is CASSSGTGLTDTQYF.

This clonotype was detected only a few times. The V and J genes are TRBV12-5 and TRBJ2-7; 7 positions agree with TRBD1. From germline, CDR1 is LGHNT and CDR2 FRNRAP. V gave up 0 bases and J gave up 4 bases; unmatched junction bases: 6. This CDR3 is built from 15 residues. As DNA, the CDR3 is TGTGCTAGTGGTTTGGTACTAGGGGGCTGGTACGAGCAGTACTTC. The encoded protein is CASGLVLGGWYEQYF.

The sample holds a few counts of this clonotype. The V call is TRBV29-1, the J call TRBJ2-7; 11 bases agree with TRBD1. This CDR3 region has 13 residues. V lost 3 bases, J lost 4 bases, and 2 bases stayed unmatched. Germline loops: CDR1 SQVTM, CDR2 ANQGSEA. CDR3 loop: CSVDGDRGYEQYF. The CDR3 bases are TGCAGCGTTGATGGGGACAGGGGGTACGAGCAGTACTTC.

The chain combines TRBV7-6 with TRBJ2-3; 11 bases map to TRBD2. CDR1 and CDR2 from the germline V gene are SGHVS and FNYEAQ. Trimming removed 1 base from V and 2 bases from J; junction bases left unmatched: 8. The CDR3 has 18 amino acids. CDR3 region: CASSLEAPSGGFTDTQYF. Written as DNA, the CDR3 is TGTGCCAGCAGCTTAGAAGCCCCTAGCGGGGGGTTCACAGATACGCAGTATTTT. The variable domain in full, completed from reference TRBV7-6 and TRBJ2-3, reads GAGVSQSPRYKVTKRGQDVALRCDPISGHVSLYWYRQALGQGPEFLTYFNYEAQQDKSGLPNDRFSAERPEGSISTLTIQRTEQRDSAMYRCASSLEAPSGGFTDTQYFGPGTRLTVL.

The rearrangement uses TRBV24-1 and TRBJ2-2; no clear D gene. Germline CDR1 reads KGHDR; CDR2 reads SFDVKD. With 0 bases removed from V and 0 bases from J, the gap between germline ends came to 7 bases. The CDR3 is made up of 16 amino acids. Here the CDR3 reads CATSDLRASNTGELFF. CDR3 in DNA: TGTGCCACCAGTGATTTGCGGGCCTCGAACACCGGGGAGCTGTTTTTT.

CDR3 nucleotide sequence: TGTGCCAGCAGTTTAGGGACAGGGGTAGATGGCTACACCTTC. It encodes CASSLGTGVDGYTF. The chain joins TRBV27 to TRBJ1-2; 10 bases are a match to TRBD1. The CDR3 extends over 14 amino acids. V shed 2 bases and J 6 bases; nucleotides not matched to a gene: 3. Germline V lookup: CDR1 MNHEY, CDR2 SMNVEV (reference sequence).

This clonotype occurred many times. The rearrangement uses TRBV20-1 and TRBJ2-7, with D tentatively TRBD1 or TRBD2 (6 bases each). Per the germline V gene, CDR1 is DFQATT and CDR2 is SNEGSKA (reference sequence). Trimming removed 2 bases at V and 3 bases at J, with 14 bases between. The CDR3 length is 14 residues. The CDR3 DNA reads as TGCAGTGCTAGAAGTCAAGAGGGGGGCTACGAGCAGTACTTC. Amino acids: CSARSQEGGYEQYF.

The rearrangement links TRBV20-1 to TRBJ2-5; 16 bases line up with TRBD2. Germline-derived CDR1 and CDR2 are DFQATT and SNEGSKA (reference sequence). CDR3 length: 15 amino acids. J gave up 3 bases and V 6 bases, and 4 bases lay outside the gene matches. The CDR3 region has the DNA TGCAGTGCCGAAGGGACTAGCGGGGGGGAAGAGACCCAGTACTTC. It specifies CSAEGTSGGEETQYF.

This clonotype has a single count. The chain joins TRBV30 to TRBJ1-3; D ambiguous. Germline assignment: CDR1 GTSNPN and CDR2 SVGIG (reference sequence). V lost 0 bases to trimming and J lost 0 bases, with 6 bases between them. The CDR3 is 14 residues long. The chain's CDR3 is CAWSVKASGNTIYF. The CDR3 nucleotides read TGTGCCTGGAGTGTGAAGGCCTCTGGAAACACCATATATTTT.

This sequence joins TRBV29-1 and TRBJ2-7; D ambiguous. CDR3 length: 11 amino acids. Trimming removed 4 bases from V and 2 bases from J, with 6 bases in between. Germline CDR1 and CDR2: SQVTM and ANQGSEA. The CDR3 sequence is CSVGGTYEQYF. The CDR3, as DNA: TGCAGCGTTGGGGGAACCTACGAGCAGTACTTC.

The J gene is TRBJ2-3, the V gene TRBV2; D uncertain. The CDR3 covers 15 residues. V was cut by 0 bases and J by 2 bases, with 9 bases left in between. The germline gives CDR1 SNHLY, CDR2 FYNNEI. In DNA form, the CDR3 reads TGTGCCAGCAGTGAAGCGAATGATCACACAGATACGCAGTATTTT. Encoded protein: CASSEANDHTDTQYF.

This clonotype was seen more than once but under ten times. This rearrangement joins TRBV18 to TRBJ1-2, with a weak D call TRBD1 (5 bases). Germline CDR1 reads KGHSH; CDR2 reads LQKENI. The V and J ends lost 3 bases and 4 bases respectively, with 15 bases between them. The CDR3 runs 15 residues. For the CDR3, the DNA is TGTGCCAGCTCACCGACGCCCCGGGGACTCTATGGCTACACCTTC. Residues: CASSPTPRGLYGYTF.

The J gene is TRBJ1-1, the V gene TRBV3-1, with a possible D match to TRBD1 (5 bases). Trimming pared 0 bases from V and 1 base from J, leaving 12 bases between. The CDR3 has 16 residues. Germline CDR1 reads LGHDT; CDR2 reads YNNKEL (reference sequence). In DNA form, the CDR3 reads TGTGCCAGCAGCCAAGATCAAGGTCAGGGGAACACTGAAGCTTTCTTT. This sequence encodes CASSQDQGQGNTEAFF.

The chain recombines TRBV5-6 with TRBJ2-7, with 7 bases that match TRBD1. Germline V gene sequence: CDR1 SGHDT, CDR2 YYEEEE. The ends lost 0 bases at V and 6 bases at J; junction bases unmatched: 3. This CDR3 has 13 residues. The CDR3 nucleotides are TGTGCCAGCAGCTTGGGACAGGGTATCGAGCAGTACTTC. Residues: CASSLGQGIEQYF.

This clonotype was seen more than once but under ten times. The chain carries TRBV6-1 and TRBJ2-7; the D is unclear. V lost 4 bases and J 0 bases, leaving 13 bases between the germline ends. In germline, CDR1 is MNHNS, CDR2 SASEGT. The CDR3 length is 15 residues. The CDR3 bases are TGTGCCAGCAGTGGTATTGGGGTAAGCTCCTACGAGCAGTACTTC. Translating gives CASSGIGVSSYEQYF.

This clonotype was seen many times. This rearrangement joins TRBV5-1 to TRBJ2-3; D not resolved. The CDR3 is made up of 14 amino acids. The germline V and J ends were trimmed by 4 bases and 5 bases, with 14 bases remaining between them. Germline V gives CDR1 SGHRS, CDR2 YFSETQ. DNA of the CDR3: TGCGCCAGCAGCCCCGCATATGCGGAAGATACGCAGTATTTT. This encodes CASSPAYAEDTQYF.

This clonotype has only a few counts. This sequence joins TRBV30 and TRBJ1-3; no definite D call. There are 13 residues in the CDR3. Germline values: CDR1 GTSNPN, CDR2 SVGIG (reference sequence). The V and J ends lost 1 base and 0 bases respectively, with 4 bases between them. The CDR3: CAWSGASGNTIYF. CDR3 sequence (DNA): TGTGCCTGGAGTGGGGCCTCTGGAAACACCATATATTTT.

The table lists this clonotype with a few counts. The CDR3 reads CASSPPLAIAGELFF. In DNA, the CDR3 is TGTGCCAGCAGTCCACCACTAGCGATAGCCGGGGAGCTGTTTTTT. The chain is built from TRBV12-3 or TRBV12-4 and TRBJ2-2, with 7 positions matching TRBD2. The CDR3 runs to 15 residues. Unmatched junction bases numbered 9, after V lost 5 bases and J lost 6 bases.

CDR3 coding DNA: TGTGCCAGGGGACAGGGCGGCGGCTATGGCTACACCTTC. This translates into CARGQGGGYGYTF. V gene TRBV30 combines with J gene TRBJ1-2; 9 bases map to TRBD1. The V gene's germline CDR1 is GTSNPN and CDR2 SVGIG (reference sequence). Germline trimming cut 8 bases from V and 4 bases from J; bases unmatched to any gene: 8. The CDR3 has 13 amino acids.

This sequence joins TRBV27 and TRBJ2-3; D possibly corresponds to TRBD2 (5 bases). Per germline, CDR1 MNHEY and CDR2 SMNVEV (reference sequence). This CDR3 has 13 residues. The V end lost 5 bases, the J end lost 0 bases, and 6 bases lay between the germline ends. The CDR3 DNA reads as TGTGCCAGCAGTCGCGGGAGCACAGATACGCAGTATTTT. This translates into CASSRGSTDTQYF.

The chain joins TRBV24-1 to TRBJ1-2; possible D gene TRBD1, 5 bases. Germline assignment: CDR1 KGHDR and CDR2 SFDVKD. The CDR3 runs 14 residues. Between the trimmed V and J ends, which lost 7 bases and 4 bases, there was a span of 15 bases. CDR3 coding DNA: TGTGCCACCAGGTCCGGGACGGTTTCCTATGGCTACACCTTC. This gives the protein CATRSGTVSYGYTF.

This clonotype was recorded at least ten times. The CDR3 sequence: CASSSGQGTYEQYF. The CDR3 nucleotides are TGCGCCAGCAGCTCGGGACAGGGGACGTACGAGCAGTACTTC. V is TRBV5-1 and J is TRBJ2-7; 10 positions match TRBD1. Germline CDR1 reads SGHRS; CDR2 reads YFSETQ. After removal of 3 bases from V and 4 bases from J, the junction contained 4 bases not matched to a gene. This CDR3 region has 14 residues.

As to this clonotype: A junction end diverges from the germline sequence, so it may reflect a read error. The chain carries TRBV20-1 and TRBJ2-1; tentatively, D is TRBD1 (6 bases). The CDR3 totals 9 residues. Looked up from germline, CDR1 is DFQATT and CDR2 is SNEGSKA (reference sequence). DNA for the CDR3: TGCAGTGCTAGTGACCAGGGGAGCTTC. Its translation: CSASDQGSF.

This chain joins TRBV9 and TRBJ2-1; TRBD2 matches at 9 bases. V dropped 4 bases and J dropped 4; count of bases not matched to a gene: 15. CDR3 size: 18 residues. Germline V CDR1 and CDR2: SGDLS, YYNGEE. The CDR3, as DNA: TGTGCCAGCAGCCCCGCGGGAGGGGCGGGGGGGTTATACAATGAGCAGTTCTTC. Translation gives CASSPAGGAGGLYNEQFF.